The sequence of this T cell receptor beta chain was determined in a study of blood T cells in healthy people across ages. This clonotype turned up a few times. Then a second PCR, running about 6 to 12 cycles, was carried out with a sample-barcoded 5' primer and a J-beta primer mix. One entry per CDR3 protein results from TCRdb running MiXCR on the 5' RACE reads. The repertoire holds 710,000 or so distinct CDR3 sequences, with 22% as singletons. This CDR3 contains 16 residues. The V gene's germline CDR1 is SEHNR and CDR2 FQNEAQ (reference sequence). After removal of 0 bases from V and 9 bases from J, the junction contained 10 bases not matched to a gene.

This receptor was obtained from a man in his 70s in good health. Sequencing was carried out using blood. The V and J genes are TRBV7-9 and TRBJ2-7, with 11 bases aligning to TRBD1. CDR3 sequence (DNA): TGTGCCAGCAGCTTAGCGGGACAGGGGGGGGACGACGCGCAGTACTTC. Amino acid sequence: CASSLAGQGGDDAQYF. Looking up the rest from reference TRBV7-9 and TRBJ2-7 gives the full variable domain: DTGVSQNPRHKITKRGQNVTFRCDPISEHNRLYWYRQTLGQGPEFLTYFQNEAQLEKSRLLSDRFSAERPKGSFSTLEIQRTEQGDSAMYLCASSLAGQGGDDAQYFGPGTRLTVT.